This T cell receptor (beta chain) was retrieved from a study of CD8+ T cells in alopecia areata. The authors extracted RNA and reverse transcribed it into cDNA as the sequencing template. The data were produced by immunoSEQ multiplex PCR, yet TCRdb's version contains in-frame clones alone and is incomplete. The top ten clones hold roughly 0.47% of a sample with some 210,000 clones, more than 45% of them seen once. The CDR3 contains 14 residues. V gave up 2 bases and J gave up 3 bases; unmatched junction bases: 4. From germline, CDR1 is MGHRA and CDR2 YSYEKL. The sequence was obtained from a human donor with alopecia areata. The V and J genes are TRBV4-1 and TRBJ2-7, with 7 bases lining up with TRBD1. The material was CD4+ T cells sorted from blood, obtained at week 0. CDR3 region: CASSQFRTGYEQYF. The CDR3 coding sequence is TGCGCCAGCAGCCAATTCCGGACAGGCTACGAGCAGTACTTC.